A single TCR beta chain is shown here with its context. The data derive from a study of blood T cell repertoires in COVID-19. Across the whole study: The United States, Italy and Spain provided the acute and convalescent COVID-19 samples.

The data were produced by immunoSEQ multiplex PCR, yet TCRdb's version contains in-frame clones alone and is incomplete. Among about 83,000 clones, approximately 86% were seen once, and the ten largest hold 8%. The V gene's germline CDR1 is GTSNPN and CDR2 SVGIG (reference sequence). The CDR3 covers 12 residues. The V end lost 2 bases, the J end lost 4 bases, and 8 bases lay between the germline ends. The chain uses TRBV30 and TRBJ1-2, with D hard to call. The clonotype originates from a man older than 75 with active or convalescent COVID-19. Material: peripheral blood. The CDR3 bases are TGTGCCTGGAGTCCTGGGAGCTATGGCTACACCTTC. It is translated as CAWSPGSYGYTF.